The sequence of this TCR beta chain was determined in a study of OX40 agonist ivuxolimab in advanced cancers. Regarding the research as a whole: Ivuxolimab was a fully human IgG2 agonistic monoclonal antibody targeting the costimulatory receptor OX40 (CD134). In the dose-escalation cohort, approximately 82% of patients were male, and the mean age was approximately 60 years, with a range of about 20 to 90. Patients were allowed to have had prior anti-PD-1, anti-PD-L1 or anti-CTLA-4 therapy, and 40% of the dose-escalation patients had been treated with checkpoint inhibitors. The paper describes the monotherapy dose-escalation part (N of about 55 patients) of the phase I trial of ivuxolimab. Intravenous ivuxolimab was administered to patients every 2 weeks at six dose levels: 0.01, 0.1, 0.3, 1.5, 3 and 10 mg/kg. Three dose-escalation patients achieved partial responses, one with hepatocellular carcinoma and two with cutaneous melanoma. The purpose of peripheral TCRbeta sequencing was to test whether ivuxolimab changed TCR sequence diversity and led to clonal T-cell expansion. Of the 50 to 55 dose-escalation patients, hepatocellular carcinoma was present in approximately 20, melanoma in approximately 15, renal cell carcinoma in 9 and head and neck cancer in 9.

General conclusions and limits of the study: Low levels of normalized T-cell clonal expansion were also shown by some nonresponding patients. At doses of 0.1 to 3.0 mg/kg, clonal expansion of both CD4+ and CD8+ blood T cells was observed from baseline to week 6. In the 0.1-3.0 mg/kg groups, partial responders were among the patients with the lowest normalized peripheral clonal expansion, particularly in CD8+ T cells. After ivuxolimab, CD8+ T cells had more expanded clones than CD4+ T cells on average. The antigen specificity of the clonally expanded peripheral T cells was not determined.

To sequence the TCRbeta CDR3 region, genomic DNA was isolated from the sorted cells. The immunoSEQ Assay was used for sequencing of TCRbeta CDR3 regions. TCRdb limited this immuneACCESS table to in-frame rearrangements with V and J called. A share of clones is missing; checked studies link under half to unresolved V genes, and the rest is unexplained. In all, the sample holds some 7,000 clones, and 80% to 85% of those were seen once. 73% of the sample goes to the ten largest clones. In the case of this clone: Its antigen target is currently unknown. No qualities accompany the bases; no much larger clone lies one base away.

Patients with autoimmune disease history or receiving systemic immunosuppression were excluded from the trial. Peripheral blood for TCR sequencing was collected from all dose cohorts at baseline, on cycle 4 day 1, and on cycle 7 day 1. Samples came from an open-label, multicenter, first-in-human phase I dose-escalation trial of ivuxolimab. Adults with locally advanced or metastatic melanoma, renal cell, hepatocellular, or head and neck squamous cell carcinoma were enrolled in the trial. Before TCR sequencing, CD4+ T cells and CD8+ T cells from peripheral blood were sorted into separate populations. CDR1 and CDR2 were assigned from the germline V gene as SGHAT and FQNNGV. V drops 0 bases and J drops 1 base, leaving 7 bases in between. The CDR3 measures 15 amino acids from cysteine to phenylalanine. Just CDR3 DNA is preserved here, 45 bases in frame from base 1.

This TCR was sampled from an adult with an advanced solid tumor such as melanoma, head and neck, liver or kidney cancer. The source material was CD4+ or CD8+ T cells sorted from blood, sampled in a trial of the OX40 agonist ivuxolimab. The chain was built from TRBV11-2 and TRBJ1-3; the D gene identity is not certain. The DNA sequence is TGTGCCAGCAGCTTAGATAAGACGTCTGGAAACACCATATATTTT. This gives the protein CASSLDKTSGNTIYF.